This TCR beta chain comes out of a study of siplizumab effects on memory and regulatory T cells. Trimming stripped 4 bases from V and 3 bases from J, with 13 bases between. Germline V gives CDR1 SEHNR, CDR2 FQNEAQ (reference sequence). The CDR3 contains 14 residues. On this clone: What it binds is unknown.

TCR templates, around 100,000 per sample, were assayed. The repertoire was sequenced with immunoSEQ multiplex PCR; TCRdb's copy has only in-frame clones and lacks some. The sample has about 72,000 clones; roughly nine tenths are singletons. General study points: There was no confirmation of the suppressive function of proliferating Tregs from siplizumab cultures.

Sequencing was done on a sample of CD8+ T cells sorted from blood. The gene calls are TRBV7-9 and TRBJ2-7; D is possibly TRBD1 (6 bases). The clonotype comes from a human donor in good health. The CDR3 nucleotides read TGTGCCAGCAGCTCCGGGACACCAAACTACGAGCAGTACTTC. Amino acid sequence: CASSSGTPNYEQYF.